These T cell receptor beta chains were read from a single sample in a study of cytomegalovirus exposure and HLA in healthy donors. The repertoire was sequenced with immunoSEQ multiplex PCR; TCRdb's copy has only in-frame clones and lacks some. Here the sample spans fewer than 200,000 clones, approximately 80% being singletons. Sequencing was done on a sample of PBMCs. These receptors were obtained from a woman aged 18 to 35 in good health and CMV-seropositive. The CDR3 runs from the conserved cysteine through the conserved F or W. Each record gives: J gene, D gene, clone size, V gene, CDR3 DNA, CDR3 protein. D genes are given only for firm matches. Size tells how often a clone was seen (once, few, many) or the class of an expanded clone, and some rows leave it out.

TRBJ2-3	TRBD1	-	TRBV11-2	TGTGCCAGCAGCCAAAACAGGGGGCAAGCAGATACGCAGTATTTT	CASSQNRGQADTQYF
TRBJ2-5	-	-	TRBV7-6	TGTGCCAGCAGGTACCGGGACACATTAGAGACCCAGTACTTC	CASRYRDTLETQYF
TRBJ2-3	TRBD2	-	TRBV9	TGTGCCAGCAGCGTTAGTAGCGGGGGTACAGATACGCAGTATTTT	CASSVSSGGTDTQYF
TRBJ1-4	TRBD1	-	TRBV6-5	TGTGCCAGCAGTTACTCGCGTGGGACAGCTAATGAAAAACTGTTTTTT	CASSYSRGTANEKLFF
TRBJ2-5	TRBD1	-	TRBV2	TGTGCCAGCAGTTGGACAGGGGGACAAGAGACCCAGTACTTC	CASSWTGGQETQYF
TRBJ2-5	TRBD1	-	TRBV6-5	TGTGCCAGCAGTTACTCGTTCCGACAGGGGGTTGAGACCCAGTACTTC	CASSYSFRQGVETQYF
TRBJ1-4	-	-	TRBV7-9	TGTGCCAGCAGCCCCCGACTCGAGGCAGGACTGAATGAAAAACTGTTTTTT	CASSPRLEAGLNEKLFF
TRBJ2-5	-	-	TRBV18	TGTGCCAGCTCACCGCGCGACATGGTGGAGACCCAGTACTTC	CASSPRDMVETQYF
TRBJ1-6	-	few	TRBV27	TGTGCCAGCAGACCCAGGTCGATATTATTGAATTCACCCCTCCACTTT	CASRPRSILLNSPLHF
TRBJ2-1	TRBD2	-	TRBV10-3	TGTGCCATCAGTGAAACTAGCGGGGGGGGAAATGAGCAGTTCTTC	CAISETSGGGNEQFF
TRBJ2-1	TRBD1	-	TRBV7-6	TGTGCCAGCAGCTGGGACAGGGGGCGAGGATACAATGAGCAGTTCTTC	CASSWDRGRGYNEQFF
TRBJ2-3	-	-	TRBV5-5	TGTGCCAGCAGCTTAATAACAGGGCTAGCAGATACGCAGTATTTT	CASSLITGLADTQYF
TRBJ1-6	-	once	TRBV28	TGTGCCAGCAGTTTACCCTCTCTCTCCTATAATTCACCCCTCCACTTT	CASSLPSLSYNSPLHF
TRBJ1-4	TRBD1	once	TRBV2	TGTGCCAGCAGTGAAGCCCTGGGAGGACAGGGCGAAAAACTGTTTTTT	CASSEALGGQGEKLFF